What follows is one TCR beta chain and its context. Its antigen is unidentified. Constant-region reverse primers amplified full-length variable regions, followed by semi-nested Nested Universal Primer A PCR. TCRdb analysed the 5' RACE reads with MiXCR anew, one entry per CDR3 protein. There are 62,000 or so distinct CDR3 sequences in the sample; 26% occur only once, and 2.2% lies in the top ten. Findings of the study overall: Greatest tumor Treg TCR overlap was with tumor naive CD4+ cells. In terms of TCR gene usage, tumor memory CD4+ T cells clustered together with blood and lymph node memory CD4+ cells, as well as with lymph node naive CD4+ cells.

Germline V gene lookup returns CDR1 LNHNV and CDR2 YYDKDF (reference sequence). With 3 bases clipped from V and 3 bases from J, the junction kept 8 bases outside the gene matches. The CDR3 has 16 residues. Treg sorting used a CD4+CD25+CD127-/low gate. Sequencing was performed on tumor-infiltrating Tregs sorted from the breast tumor. The receptor's source is a female donor with breast cancer. J is TRBJ2-3 and V is TRBV15; TRBD2 matches at 8 bases. The CDR3 nucleotides read TGTGCCACCAGCAGGGGACTAGTGGCCGAAACAGATACGCAGTATTTT. This sequence encodes CATSRGLVAETDTQYF.